This is a list of T cell receptor beta chains from one sample in a study of T-cell reconstitution after alpha-beta-depleted transplantation in children. Each CDR3 protein is one row after TCRdb ran MiXCR on the PCR reads. Of fewer than 750,000 distinct CDR3 sequences in the sample, about a quarter were seen once. The input for sequencing was PBMCs, taken before TCRalphabeta/CD19-depleted stem cell transplant. The receptors come from a boy in the first two years of life with Wiskott-Aldrich syndrome, due to receive a stem cell transplant. Both conserved end residues are part of each CDR3. Fields, in order: clone size, V gene, D gene, J gene, CDR3 DNA, CDR3 protein. The D gene is left open where the match is weak. Size values are once, few and many counts, or a class for expanded clones, and some rows have none.

clone_size: few; v_call: TRBV19; d_call: -; j_call: TRBJ2-6; cdr3_nt: TGTGCCAGTAGTAGAAGCAAACCAGGGTCTGGGGCCAACGTCCTGACTTTC; cdr3_aa: CASSRSKPGSGANVLTF
clone_size: -; v_call: TRBV2; d_call: TRBD1; j_call: TRBJ1-1; cdr3_nt: TGTGCCAGCAGTGACTCCTTGACAGGGGTGAACACTGAAGCTTTCTTT; cdr3_aa: CASSDSLTGVNTEAFF
clone_size: once; v_call: TRBV20-1; d_call: -; j_call: TRBJ2-7; cdr3_nt: TGCAGTGCTACCCTGGGACTGGACTACGAGCAGTACTTC; cdr3_aa: CSATLGLDYEQYF
clone_size: -; v_call: TRBV28; d_call: -; j_call: TRBJ2-2; cdr3_nt: TGTGCCAGCAGTTTATGGAGGCCTCAAAAGTCGGCCGGGGAGCTGTTTTTT; cdr3_aa: CASSLWRPQKSAGELFF
clone_size: few; v_call: TRBV12-3/TRBV12-4; d_call: TRBD1; j_call: TRBJ2-1; cdr3_nt: TGTGCCAGCAGTTTACAGACAGGGAGATACAATGAGCAGTTCTTC; cdr3_aa: CASSLQTGRYNEQFF
clone_size: few; v_call: TRBV20-1; d_call: -; j_call: TRBJ2-1; cdr3_nt: TGCAGTGCTAGACAGCACCTACACTACAATGAGCAGTTCTTC; cdr3_aa: CSARQHLHYNEQFF
clone_size: -; v_call: TRBV5-1; d_call: TRBD2; j_call: TRBJ2-7; cdr3_nt: TGCGCCAGCAAGGGACTAGCGGGTCTCTCCTACGAGCAGTACTTC; cdr3_aa: CASKGLAGLSYEQYF
clone_size: few; v_call: TRBV5-1; d_call: TRBD2; j_call: TRBJ2-5; cdr3_nt: TGCGCCAGCAGCGGGGGGACTAAAGAGACCCAGTACTTC; cdr3_aa: CASSGGTKETQYF
clone_size: once; v_call: TRBV20-1; d_call: TRBD2; j_call: TRBJ2-1; cdr3_nt: TGCAGTGCGCCACTAGCGCCAACCTACAATGAGCAGTTCTTC; cdr3_aa: CSAPLAPTYNEQFF
clone_size: many; v_call: TRBV7-9; d_call: -; j_call: TRBJ2-7; cdr3_nt: TGTGCCAGCAGCTTATGGCGGGACCCCGCCTACGAGCAGTACTTC; cdr3_aa: CASSLWRDPAYEQYF
clone_size: -; v_call: TRBV5-1; d_call: TRBD1; j_call: TRBJ2-7; cdr3_nt: TGCGCCAGCAGCCACGCCGGGACAGGTGCCTACGAGCAGTACTTC; cdr3_aa: CASSHAGTGAYEQYF
clone_size: -; v_call: TRBV28; d_call: -; j_call: TRBJ1-3; cdr3_nt: TGTGCCAGCAGTTTGGGCTACTCTGGAAACACCATATATTTT; cdr3_aa: CASSLGYSGNTIYF
clone_size: few; v_call: TRBV3-1; d_call: -; j_call: TRBJ2-7; cdr3_nt: TGTGCCAGCAGCCAAGTTTACAGGGCGGACGAGCAGTACTTC; cdr3_aa: CASSQVYRADEQYF
clone_size: -; v_call: TRBV28; d_call: -; j_call: TRBJ2-5; cdr3_nt: TGTGCCAGCAGTTTGGTCGGCGGCAAAGAGACCCAGTACTTC; cdr3_aa: CASSLVGGKETQYF
clone_size: -; v_call: TRBV18; d_call: TRBD2; j_call: TRBJ2-3; cdr3_nt: TGTGCCAGCTCACCAGGGGCGGGAGGACCCTCGGATACGCAGTATTTT; cdr3_aa: CASSPGAGGPSDTQYF
clone_size: -; v_call: TRBV7-8; d_call: TRBD2; j_call: TRBJ2-1; cdr3_nt: TGTGCCAGCAGCCCCCGGACTAGCGGGAGTCATGAGCAGTTCTTC; cdr3_aa: CASSPRTSGSHEQFF